A single sample is the source of the 23 T cell receptor beta chains below, sequenced in a study of CD8+CD57+ T cells in acquired aplastic anemia (dated by TCRdb to 2017 to 2018). Sequencing took place on an Illumina HiSeq 2000. Profiling of TCR beta VDJ combinations and CDR3 sequences used genomic DNA as the template. TCRdb trimmed the raw reads at Q25, called clones with MiXCR and kept productive beta chains. CDR3 protein duplicates are merged, each entry listing the most common genes and DNA. In all, the sample holds 150,000 to 200,000 distinct CDR3 sequences, and less than 60% of those were seen once. Of the sample, about 9.7% is held by the ten largest clones. Expansion of CD8+CD57+ cells had been shown by flow cytometry in the patients chosen for sequencing. The sequenced sample consisted of sorted CD4+, CD8+, or CD8+CD57+ T cells (not recorded which) from PBMCs. Receptors originate from a human donor with aplastic anemia.

This clonotype was picked up a small number of times. The rearrangement uses TRBV6-5 and TRBJ1-4; D may be TRBD1 (6 bases). Trimming left V 6 bases short and J 5 bases short, with 13 bases between. CDR3 size: 14 residues. The germline gives CDR1 MNHEY, CDR2 SVGAGI. CDR3 sequence (DNA): TGTGCCAGCAGGTGGACAGCTTCCAATGAAAAACTGTTTTTT. Amino acid sequence: CASRWTASNEKLFF.

The J gene is TRBJ2-5, the V gene TRBV7-2; 11 nucleotides match TRBD1. Germline V CDR1 and CDR2: SGHTA, FQGNSA. V trimming: 2 bases; J trimming: 5 bases; junction bases outside the gene matches: 7. This CDR3 comprises 16 residues. The CDR3 DNA follows: TGTGCCAGCAGCTTATTTGGACAGGGGGCTTGGGAGACCCAGTACTTC. Translation: CASSLFGQGAWETQYF. The entire variable domain, with the rest obtained from reference TRBV7-2 and TRBJ2-5, is as follows: GAGVSQSPSNKVTEKGKDVELRCDPISGHTALYWYRQSLGQGLEFLIYFQGNSAPDKSGLPSDRFSAERTGGSVSTLTIQRTQQEDSAVYLCASSLFGQGAWETQYFGPGTRLLVL.

The genes are TRBV15 and TRBJ2-5; D remains unclear. The CDR3 is 13 residues long. V was cut by 5 bases and J by 2 bases, with 9 bases left in between. The germline gives CDR1 LNHNV, CDR2 YYDKDF (reference sequence). The CDR3 reads CATSSYTQETQYF. The CDR3 coding sequence is TGTGCCACCAGCTCATACACGCAAGAGACCCAGTACTTC.

There are a few counts of this clonotype. The chain is built from TRBV15 and TRBJ1-6, with D perhaps matching TRBD1 (5 bases). The CDR3 extends over 16 amino acids. The V end was cut by 5 bases, the J end by 10 bases, with 21 bases between. Germline-derived CDR1 and CDR2 are LNHNV and YYDKDF (reference sequence). CDR3: CATSSGRARVKSPLHF. As DNA, the CDR3 is TGTGCCACCAGCTCCGGACGGGCCAGGGTAAAGTCACCCCTCCACTTT.

This clonotype has more than one count but fewer than ten. The genes are TRBV29-1 and TRBJ2-5, with D tentatively TRBD2 (6 bases). The CDR3 sequence is 13 residues long. Trimming took off 4 bases at V and 5 bases at J, with 14 bases between the two ends. The germline V gene has CDR1 SQVTM and CDR2 ANQGSEA. In DNA, the CDR3 is TGCAGCGTTGCCCAGAGCGGGCTGGAGACCCAGTACTTC. This translates into CSVAQSGLETQYF.

This clonotype has a single count. V is TRBV19 and J is TRBJ1-1, with D tentatively TRBD1 (6 bases). The ends were cut back, 4 bases at V and 7 bases at J, with 10 bases in the middle. The CDR3 loop spans 12 amino acids. Germline V lookup: CDR1 LNHDA, CDR2 SQIVND (reference sequence). The DNA for the CDR3 is TGTGCCAGTAGTACAGGGGCCCTTGAAGCTTTCTTT. It translates to CASSTGALEAFF.

This clonotype was counted a few times. The chain links TRBV29-1 to TRBJ1-1; no definite D call. Trimming left V 7 bases short and J 5 bases short, with 8 bases between. CDR1 and CDR2 (germline): SQVTM, ANQGSEA. The CDR3 extends over 10 amino acids. Here the CDR3 DNA reads TGCAGCGCCATAGTAACTGAAGCTTTCTTT. Residues: CSAIVTEAFF.

The genes are TRBV2 and TRBJ2-1; D not resolved. Trimming took 2 bases from V and 6 from J, leaving 11 bases between them. Germline assignment: CDR1 SNHLY and CDR2 FYNNEI. The length of the CDR3 is 14 residues. The CDR3 sequence: CASSESPDANEQFF. CDR3 nucleotide sequence: TGTGCCAGCAGTGAAAGCCCAGATGCCAATGAGCAGTTCTTC.

The V gene is TRBV5-5, the J gene TRBJ2-5; 9 bases map to TRBD1. Germline V gives CDR1 SGHKS, CDR2 YYEKEE (reference sequence). V lost 3 bases, J lost 5 bases, and 11 bases stayed unmatched. This CDR3 comprises 16 residues. This chain's CDR3 is CASSSRTGEIGETQYF. The DNA for the CDR3 is TGTGCCAGCAGCTCCAGGACAGGGGAGATTGGGGAGACCCAGTACTTC.

This clonotype has at least ten counts. J is TRBJ2-7 and V is TRBV7-3; 9 bases map to TRBD2. Germline V CDR1 and CDR2: SGHTA, FQGTGA. This CDR3 comprises 15 residues. The V gene end was trimmed by 1 base and the J gene end by 0 bases; junction bases not matched to a gene: 1. CDR3 in amino acids: CASSLRAGGSYEQYF. The CDR3 coding sequence is TGTGCCAGCAGCTTAAGAGCGGGAGGCTCCTACGAGCAGTACTTC.

This clonotype turned up a few times. This chain links TRBV24-1 with TRBJ2-7; D is undetermined. The germline gives CDR1 KGHDR, CDR2 SFDVKD. The CDR3 covers 14 residues. V dropped 3 bases and J dropped 1 base, with 9 bases sitting between them. In DNA form, the CDR3 reads TGTGCCACCAGTGATACCGGTGCTTCCTACGAGCAGTACTTC. Protein sequence: CATSDTGASYEQYF.

This clonotype has just a few counts. The chain uses TRBV4-3 and TRBJ2-3, with 9 bases matching TRBD1. The CDR3 extends over 17 amino acids. Germline V gives CDR1 LGHNA, CDR2 YSLEER. The ends lost 4 bases at V and 0 bases at J; junction bases unmatched: 8. This CDR3 reads CASSPRTGTGSTDTQYF. For the CDR3, the DNA is TGCGCCAGCAGCCCTCGCACCGGGACAGGGAGCACAGATACGCAGTATTTT.

The genes are TRBV10-3 and TRBJ2-1; TRBD1 matches at 9 bases. Trimming at V came to 6 bases and at J to 4 bases, leaving 4 bases not matched to a gene. The CDR3 contains 14 residues. Germline values: CDR1 ENHRY, CDR2 SYGVKD. CDR3 nucleotides: TGTGCCATCAGGACCGGGACAGGGTACAATGAGCAGTTCTTC. This sequence encodes CAIRTGTGYNEQFF.

With respect to this clonotype: Given a much more abundant clone one base away, this may be a read error. The chain has TRBV2 and TRBJ1-2; TRBD1 agrees at 10 bases. Germline V lookup: CDR1 SNHLY, CDR2 FYNNEI. This CDR3 comprises 15 residues. Here the CDR3 reads CSSSYRTGGGYGYTF. CDR3 sequence (DNA): TGTTCCAGCAGTTACAGGACAGGGGGTGGCTATGGCTACACCTTC.

The V and J genes are TRBV20-1 and TRBJ1-5; D call uncertain. Deletions cut 1 base from V and 6 bases from J, with 10 bases between. The CDR3 has 13 amino acids. CDR1 and CDR2 (germline): DFQATT, SNEGSKA (reference sequence). The CDR3 sequence: CSARGSKGQPQHF. The CDR3, as DNA: TGCAGTGCTAGAGGCTCAAAAGGTCAGCCCCAGCATTTT.

The chain combines TRBV18 with TRBJ1-4, with 7 bases identical to TRBD1. Trimming took 3 bases from V and 8 from J; bases not matched to a gene: 6. Germline values: CDR1 KGHSH, CDR2 LQKENI. The CDR3 extends over 14 amino acids. The CDR3 loop is CASSPDRVDEKLFF. The DNA of the CDR3 is TGTGCCAGCTCACCTGACAGGGTGGACGAAAAACTGTTTTTT.

This chain connects TRBV7-9 to TRBJ1-2; D unclear. The CDR3 extends over 14 amino acids. Trimming took off 2 bases at V and 4 bases at J, with 11 bases between the two ends. Per the germline V gene, CDR1 is SEHNR and CDR2 is FQNEAQ (reference sequence). CDR3 region: CASSLTQATYGYTF. The CDR3 region has the DNA TGTGCCAGCAGCTTAACGCAGGCGACCTATGGCTACACCTTC. Combining the CDR3 with reference TRBV7-9 and TRBJ1-2 gives the whole variable domain DTGVSQNPRHKITKRGQNVTFRCDPISEHNRLYWYRQTLGQGPEFLTYFQNEAQLEKSRLLSDRFSAERPKGSFSTLEIQRTEQGDSAMYLCASSLTQATYGYTFGSGTRLTVV.

The table lists this clonotype with many counts. This rearrangement joins TRBV5-1 to TRBJ2-1; 8 bases agree with TRBD2. The germline V gene has CDR1 SGHRS and CDR2 YFSETQ. The trim removed 0 bases at V and 6 bases at J, leaving 5 bases unmatched. The CDR3 length is 15 residues. The CDR3 region is CASSLAASGSNEQFF. As DNA, the CDR3 is TGCGCCAGCAGCTTGGCGGCTAGCGGGTCCAATGAGCAGTTCTTC.

The chain employs TRBV9 and TRBJ2-3, with D unclear. Germline V gene sequence: CDR1 SGDLS, CDR2 YYNGEE. The CDR3 has 13 residues. Trimming pared 3 bases from V and 4 bases from J, leaving 9 bases between. The CDR3 spells CASSAYLADTQYF. The CDR3 region has the DNA TGTGCCAGCAGCGCCTATCTGGCAGATACGCAGTATTTT.

This clonotype was detected once. The rearrangement uses TRBV4-1 and TRBJ2-7; 12 nucleotides align to TRBD1. Germline V gives CDR1 MGHRA, CDR2 YSYEKL. The CDR3 is 16 amino acids. The ends lost 1 base at V and 2 bases at J; junction bases unmatched: 3. The CDR3 spells CASSQVWDRGPYEQYF. For the CDR3, the DNA is TGCGCCAGCAGCCAAGTGTGGGACAGGGGGCCCTACGAGCAGTACTTC.

This chain links TRBV24-1 with TRBJ2-1; the D gene is possibly TRBD2 (5 bases). Germline CDR1 is KGHDR and CDR2 is SFDVKD. The CDR3 totals 16 residues. V lost 5 bases and J 0 bases, leaving 13 bases between the germline ends. CDR3 amino acids: CATSGVDSSSYNEQFF. CDR3 bases: TGTGCCACCAGTGGTGTGGACTCGAGCTCCTACAATGAGCAGTTCTTC.

The CDR3 DNA sequence: TGTGCCAGCAGCTTAAGTGGGGGGGCGCTTGAGACCCAGTACTTC. Translation: CASSLSGGALETQYF. The chain is built from TRBV7-3 and TRBJ2-5, with D maybe TRBD2 (7 bases). CDR1 SGHTA and CDR2 FQGTGA come from the germline V gene. V was clipped by 1 base and J by 5 bases, with 14 bases between them. The CDR3 has 15 residues.

A word on this clonotype: Likely a read error: the CDR3 ends without its conserved phenylalanine or tryptophan. The chain is built from TRBV12-3 or TRBV12-4 and TRBJ1-3; D remains ambiguous. This CDR3 is 17 amino acids long. The V end was cut by 3 bases, the J end by 0 bases, with 15 bases between. The CDR3 loop reads CASSFGGPSSSGNTIYL. CDR3 nucleotide sequence: TGTGCCAGCAGTTTTGGAGGACCGTCGAGCTCTGGAAACACCATATATCTT.